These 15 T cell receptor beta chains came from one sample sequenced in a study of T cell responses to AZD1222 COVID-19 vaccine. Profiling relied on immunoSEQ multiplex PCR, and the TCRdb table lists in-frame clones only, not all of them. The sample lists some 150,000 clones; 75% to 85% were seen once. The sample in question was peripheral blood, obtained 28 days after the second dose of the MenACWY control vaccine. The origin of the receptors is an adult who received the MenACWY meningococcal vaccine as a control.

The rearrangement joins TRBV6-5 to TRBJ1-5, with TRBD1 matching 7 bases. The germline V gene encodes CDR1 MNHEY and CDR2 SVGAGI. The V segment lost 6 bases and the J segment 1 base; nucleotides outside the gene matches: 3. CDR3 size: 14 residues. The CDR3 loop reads CASREGASNQPQHF. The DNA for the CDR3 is TGTGCCAGCAGAGAGGGGGCGAGCAATCAGCCCCAGCATTTT.

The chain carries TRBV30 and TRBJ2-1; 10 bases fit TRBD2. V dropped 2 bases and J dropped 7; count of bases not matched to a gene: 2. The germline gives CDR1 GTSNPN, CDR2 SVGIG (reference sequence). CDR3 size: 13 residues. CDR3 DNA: TGTGCCTGGAGTCGAGCGGGAGGGAATGAGCAGTTCTTC. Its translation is CAWSRAGGNEQFF.

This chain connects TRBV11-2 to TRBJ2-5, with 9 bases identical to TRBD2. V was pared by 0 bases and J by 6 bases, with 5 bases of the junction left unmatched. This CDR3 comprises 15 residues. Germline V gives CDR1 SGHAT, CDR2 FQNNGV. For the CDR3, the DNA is TGTGCCAGCAGCTTAGATATAGCGGGGGCCCAGACCCAGTACTTC. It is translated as CASSLDIAGAQTQYF.

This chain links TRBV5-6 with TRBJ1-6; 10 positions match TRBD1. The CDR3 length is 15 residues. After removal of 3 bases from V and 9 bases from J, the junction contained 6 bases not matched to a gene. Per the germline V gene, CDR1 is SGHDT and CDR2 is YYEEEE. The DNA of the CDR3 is TGTGCCAGCAGCTGGACCGACAGGGGGCTTTCACCCCTCCACTTT. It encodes CASSWTDRGLSPLHF.

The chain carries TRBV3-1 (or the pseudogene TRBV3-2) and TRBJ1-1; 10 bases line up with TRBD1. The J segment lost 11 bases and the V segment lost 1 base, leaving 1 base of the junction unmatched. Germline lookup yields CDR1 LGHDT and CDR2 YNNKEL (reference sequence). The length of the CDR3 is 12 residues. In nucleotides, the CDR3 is TGTGCCAGCAGCCAAGGGACAGGGGGGGCTTTCTTT. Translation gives CASSQGTGGAFF.

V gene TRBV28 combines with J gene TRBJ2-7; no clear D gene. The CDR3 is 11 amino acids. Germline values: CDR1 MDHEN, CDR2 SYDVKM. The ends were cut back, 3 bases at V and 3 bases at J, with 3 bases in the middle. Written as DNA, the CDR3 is TGTGCCAGCAGTTTTTTCTACGAGCAGTACTTC. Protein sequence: CASSFFYEQYF.

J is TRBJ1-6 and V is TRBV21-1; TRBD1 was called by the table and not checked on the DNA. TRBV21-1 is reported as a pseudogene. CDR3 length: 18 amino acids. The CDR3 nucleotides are TGTGCCAGCATCCCGATTAACGACAGGGGGCGATGTAATTCACCCCTCCACTTT. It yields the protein CASIPINDRGRCNSPLHF.

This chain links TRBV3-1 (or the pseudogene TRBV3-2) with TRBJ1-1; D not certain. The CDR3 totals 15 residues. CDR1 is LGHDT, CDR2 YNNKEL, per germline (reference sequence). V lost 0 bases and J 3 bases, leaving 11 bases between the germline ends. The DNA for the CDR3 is TGTGCCAGCAGCCAAGAAGCGGGAAGGTACACTGAAGCTTTCTTT. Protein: CASSQEAGRYTEAFF.

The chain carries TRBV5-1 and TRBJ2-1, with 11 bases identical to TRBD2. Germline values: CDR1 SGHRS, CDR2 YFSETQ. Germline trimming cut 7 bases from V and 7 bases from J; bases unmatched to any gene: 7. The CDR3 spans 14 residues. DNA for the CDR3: TGCGCCAGCGCGATGGCTAGCGGGAGGAATGAGCAGTTCTTC. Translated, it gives CASAMASGRNEQFF.

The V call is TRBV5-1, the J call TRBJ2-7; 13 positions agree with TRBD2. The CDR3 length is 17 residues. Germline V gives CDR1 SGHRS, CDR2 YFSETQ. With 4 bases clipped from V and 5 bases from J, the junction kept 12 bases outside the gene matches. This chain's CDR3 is CASSRPPGLAGQDEQYF. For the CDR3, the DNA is TGCGCCAGCAGCCGACCGCCGGGACTAGCGGGACAAGACGAGCAGTACTTC.

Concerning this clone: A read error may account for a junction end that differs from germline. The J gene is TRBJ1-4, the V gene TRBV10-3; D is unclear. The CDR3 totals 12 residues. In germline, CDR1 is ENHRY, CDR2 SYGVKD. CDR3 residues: CAISEPPGAVIF. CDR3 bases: TGTGCCATCAGTGAGCCTCCGGGCGCAGTTATTTTT.

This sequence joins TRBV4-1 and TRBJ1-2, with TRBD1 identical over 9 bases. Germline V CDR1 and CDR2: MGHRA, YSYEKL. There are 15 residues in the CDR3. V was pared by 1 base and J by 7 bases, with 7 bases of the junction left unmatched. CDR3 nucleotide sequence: TGCGCCAGCAGCCAAGCGGGGACAGGGCTCTCTGGCTACACCTTC. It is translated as CASSQAGTGLSGYTF.

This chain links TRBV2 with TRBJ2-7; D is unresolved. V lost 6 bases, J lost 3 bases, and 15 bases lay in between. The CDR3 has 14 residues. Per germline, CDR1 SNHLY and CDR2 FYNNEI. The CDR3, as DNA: TGTGCCAGCAGAGGCTCCTCGGGTGGCTACGAGCAGTACTTC. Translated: CASRGSSGGYEQYF.

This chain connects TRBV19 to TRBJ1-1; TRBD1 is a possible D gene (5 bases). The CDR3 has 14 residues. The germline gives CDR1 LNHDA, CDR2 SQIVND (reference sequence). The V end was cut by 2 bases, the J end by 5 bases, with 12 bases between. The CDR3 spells CASSITRGKTEAFF. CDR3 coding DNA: TGTGCCAGTAGTATAACCCGGGGGAAGACTGAAGCTTTCTTT.

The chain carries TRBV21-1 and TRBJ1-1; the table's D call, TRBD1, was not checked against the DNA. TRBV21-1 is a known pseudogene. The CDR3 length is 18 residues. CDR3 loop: CASKVPGQSPRENTEAFF. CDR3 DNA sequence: TGTGCCAGCAAAGTACCGGGACAGTCCCCAAGGGAGAACACTGAAGCTTTCTTT.